The rows below give T cell receptor beta chains drawn from one sample of a study of blood T cells in healthy people across ages. TCRdb used MiXCR to reprocess the 5' RACE reads, holding one entry per CDR3 protein. The data contain approximately 1.5 million distinct CDR3 sequences, about 35% of them singletons. Input material: blood. The receptors here all came from a woman aged 25-40 years in good health. Both conserved end residues are part of each CDR3. Fields, in order: J gene, D gene, V gene, clone size, CDR3 DNA, CDR3 protein. A D gene is named only where the DNA matches it firmly. The size entry is marked missing in some rows and otherwise reads once, few, many or a size class.

>TRBJ1-5|.|TRBV19|.
TGTGCCAGTCCCTGTTATCGCAATCAGCCCCAGCATTTT
CASPCYRNQPQHF
>TRBJ1-2|.|TRBV7-9|few
TGTGCCAGCAGCTTATGGGGTGGACAGCCTACAGGAGGTGGCTACACCTTC
CASSLWGGQPTGGGYTF
>TRBJ2-7|.|TRBV2|.
TGTGCCTCTGGGGGGCAGGGGTACACCCAGTACTTC
CASGGQGYTQYF
>TRBJ1-6|.|TRBV27|many
TGTGCCAGCAGGATAGACAGCTCCTATAATTCACCCCTCCACTTT
CASRIDSSYNSPLHF
>TRBJ2-2|TRBD2|TRBV27|.
TGTGCCAGCAGTTTCAGCGGGGGGGCGTGGACCGGGGAGCTGTTTTTT
CASSFSGGAWTGELFF
>TRBJ2-3|TRBD1|TRBV7-6|.
TGTGCCGGCAGCCAAGACAGGGGTCCAGATACGCAGTATTTT
CAGSQDRGPDTQYF
>TRBJ1-2|TRBD1|TRBV6-1|.
TGTGCCAGCAGTGAAAGGACAGGGGGCTATGGCTACACCTTC
CASSERTGGYGYTF
>TRBJ1-2|.|TRBV7-2|.
TGTGCCAGCAGCTTAGATGCCGGGAGGAGGGCTGGCTACACCTTC
CASSLDAGRRAGYTF
>TRBJ2-1|.|TRBV6-6|many
TGTGCCAGCCTGGGGGGTATCGATGAGCAGTTCTTC
CASLGGIDEQFF
>TRBJ2-7|.|TRBV25-1|.
TGTGCCAGCAGTGCGCAGGGTCGTGGGACCTACGAGCAGTACTTC
CASSAQGRGTYEQYF
>TRBJ2-3|.|TRBV21-1|few
TGTGCCAGCAGCCCAACCGGGGGGACAGGCGCAGATACGCAGTATTTT
CASSPTGGTGADTQYF
>TRBJ2-7|.|TRBV5-5|few
TGTGCCAGCAGCTCCCGGGTCCCCTCCTACGAGCAGTACTTC
CASSSRVPSYEQYF
>TRBJ1-2|TRBD1|TRBV9|few
TGTGCCAGCAGCACGGGACAGGCAGAATATGGCTACACCTTC
CASSTGQAEYGYTF
>TRBJ2-7|TRBD1|TRBV7-7|many
TGTGCCAGCAGCTTGGCTGACAGGGACGAGCAGTACTTC
CASSLADRDEQYF
>TRBJ1-2|.|TRBV28|.
TGTGCCAGCAGCCCTGGGAGGGAGGATGGCTACACCTTC
CASSPGREDGYTF
>TRBJ1-5|.|TRBV5-1|.
TGCGCCAGCAGCTTGATGGGGGACCAGCCCCAGCATTTT
CASSLMGDQPQHF
>TRBJ2-7|TRBD1|TRBV20-1|many
TGCAGTGCTAGACCGAGGGACAGGACCTCCTACGAGCAGTACTTC
CSARPRDRTSYEQYF
>TRBJ2-6|.|TRBV6-6|.
TGTGCCAGCAGTTACCTGGACCGGGGATCTGGGGCCAACGTCCTGACTTTC
CASSYLDRGSGANVLTF
>TRBJ1-5|TRBD1|TRBV12-3/TRBV12-4|many
TGTGCCAGCAGTGGACAGGGGAGTCAGCCCCAGCATTTT
CASSGQGSQPQHF
>TRBJ2-3|.|TRBV20-1|few
TGCAGTGCCAGTAGCGGCACCACAGATACGCAGTATTTT
CSASSGTTDTQYF
>TRBJ2-7|.|TRBV7-6|few
TGTGCCAGCAGCTCGTTCCAGAGCCCAGGAGAGCAGTACTTC
CASSSFQSPGEQYF
>TRBJ1-1|.|TRBV7-6|.
TGTGCCAGCAGCTTAACCCCCGCCGGAGAAGCTTTCTTT
CASSLTPAGEAFF